Shown below are 18 T cell receptor beta chains from a single sample sequenced in a study of esophageal squamous cell carcinoma under preoperative chemotherapy. TCRdb redid the calling of the PCR reads with MiXCR, one entry per CDR3 protein. This table holds roughly 16,000 distinct CDR3 sequences, roughly half found once. Time point denoted: before preoperative PTX-NDP chemotherapy. The sample was collected from a patient given preoperative chemotherapy. These receptors originate from a human donor with esophageal squamous cell carcinoma. The donor label of this sample is uncertain.

This clonotype was seen at least ten times. The chain has TRBV7-2 and TRBJ2-1; no reliable D call. Germline CDR1 reads SGHTA; CDR2 reads FQGNSA. V lost 5 bases, J lost 5 bases, and 13 bases lay in between. The CDR3 loop spans 14 amino acids. CDR3 region: CASSPLLTDNEQFF. The CDR3, as DNA: TGTGCCAGCAGCCCCCTCTTGACGGACAATGAGCAGTTCTTC. Full variable domain (remainder filled in from reference TRBV7-2 and TRBJ2-1): GAGVSQSPSNKVTEKGKDVELRCDPISGHTALYWYRQSLGQGLEFLIYFQGNSAPDKSGLPSDRFSAERTGGSVSTLTIQRTQQEDSAVYLCASSPLLTDNEQFFGPGTRLTVL.

In its sample, this clonotype was seen once. The junction shows a germline mismatch at one end, possibly a read error. V usage is TRBV10-3 and J usage is TRBJ2-3; D may correspond to TRBD1 or TRBD2 (6 bases each). The CDR3 consists of 14 residues. Germline assignment: CDR1 ENHRY and CDR2 SYGVKD. The CDR3 loop is CAGRGGRHLDTQYF. DNA of the CDR3: TGTGCGGGCCGAGGGGGGCGCCATTTGGATACCCAGTATTTC.

This clonotype came up many times. V and J are TRBV7-2 and TRBJ2-5; 15 bases line up with TRBD2. The CDR3 consists of 15 residues. Trimming took 5 bases from V and 5 from J; bases not matched to a gene: 3. Germline CDR1 reads SGHTA; CDR2 reads FQGNSA. CDR3 in amino acids: CASSRTSGRGETQYF. Written as DNA, the CDR3 is TGTGCCAGCAGCCGGACTAGCGGGAGGGGGGAGACCCAGTACTTC.

This clonotype was recorded at least ten times. The rearrangement links TRBV27 to TRBJ2-2, with 7 bases lining up with TRBD1. CDR1 and CDR2 from the germline V gene are MNHEY and SMNVEV (reference sequence). The CDR3 runs 17 residues. V shed 4 bases and J 3 bases; nucleotides not matched to a gene: 11. The CDR3 coding sequence is TGTGCCAGCAGTTCCCTTAGGACAGGCCTCGACACCGGGGAGCTGTTTTTT. Its protein is CASSSLRTGLDTGELFF.

This clonotype was detected only a few times. The junction differs from germline at one of its ends, possibly a read error. This chain uses TRBV7-7 with TRBJ2-1; TRBD2 is a possible D gene (7 bases). In germline, CDR1 is SSHAT, CDR2 FNYEAQ (reference sequence). The CDR3 extends over 21 amino acids. The CDR3 DNA is TGTGCTAGCAGCCCATACCTAGGGGGGGCAGGGGCGGGAGTGGGCTACAATGAGCAGTTCTTC. Amino acids: CASSPYLGGAGAGVGYNEQFF.

The CDR3 protein is CASSFTGDNEQFF. The DNA of the CDR3 is TGTGCCAGCAGTTTCACAGGGGACAATGAGCAGTTCTTC. The chain employs TRBV12-3 or TRBV12-4 and TRBJ2-1; 7 bases map to TRBD1. V trimming: 3 bases; J trimming: 5 bases; junction bases outside the gene matches: 1. This CDR3 region has 13 residues.

By share, this clonotype counts as large. The V and J genes are TRBV7-3 and TRBJ2-6; no clear D. Germline CDR1 SGHTA, CDR2 FQGTGA. The CDR3 runs to 17 residues. V shed 2 bases and J shed 2 bases, with 13 bases lying between them. The CDR3 DNA reads as TGTGCCAGCAGCTTAGGTCAGAGTAAGACTGGGGCCAACGTCCTGACTTTC. It translates to CASSLGQSKTGANVLTF.

This clonotype was detected a few times. The chain has TRBV7-2 and TRBJ2-4; no firm D call. The J call is uncertain, as TRBJ2-1 better fits the DNA end. The germline CDR1 and CDR2 sequences are SGHTA and FQGNSA. The CDR3 is 12 residues long. Here the CDR3 reads CASSLEWDEQFF. The CDR3, as DNA: TGTGCCAGCAGCTTAGAGTGGGATGAGCAGTTCTTC.

This chain links TRBV6-1 with TRBJ2-2; tentative D call: TRBD2 (6 bases). The V gene's germline CDR1 is MNHNS and CDR2 SASEGT. The CDR3 contains 13 residues. With 6 bases removed from V and 5 bases from J, the gap between germline ends came to 10 bases. The CDR3 loop reads CASREGITGELFF. In DNA, the CDR3 is TGTGCCAGCAGGGAGGGGATAACCGGGGAGCTGTTTTTT.

This clonotype has a single count. The J gene is TRBJ2-1, the V gene TRBV7-3; D remains unclear. Trimming shortened V by 2 bases and J by 3 bases, and 11 bases separated the two germline ends. This CDR3 region has 15 residues. CDR1 is SGHTA, CDR2 FQGTGA, per germline. Here the CDR3 reads CASSLDVGIYNEQFF. Written as DNA, the CDR3 is TGTGCCAGCAGCTTAGATGTAGGGATCTACAATGAGCAGTTCTTC. Full variable domain (rest looked up from reference TRBV7-3 and TRBJ2-1): GAGVSQTPSNKVTEKGKYVELRCDPISGHTALYWYRQSLGQGPEFLIYFQGTGAADDSGLPNDRFFAVRPEGSVSTLKIQRTERGDSAVYLCASSLDVGIYNEQFFGPGTRLTVL.

The rearrangement links TRBV10-2 to TRBJ2-1, with D hard to call. Trimming took off 1 base at V and 9 bases at J, with 7 bases between the two ends. Germline V lookup: CDR1 WSHSY, CDR2 SAAADI. The CDR3 sequence is 12 residues long. Written as DNA, the CDR3 is TGCGCCAGCAGTGAGTTTGGAATTGAGCAGTTCTTC. Its translation is CASSEFGIEQFF.

At least ten counts were recorded for this clonotype. This sequence joins TRBV6-1 and TRBJ2-3; 12 bases are shared with TRBD2. The V gene's germline CDR1 is MNHNS and CDR2 SASEGT. J lost 2 bases, V lost 1 base, and 7 bases had no gene match. This CDR3 has 18 residues. For the CDR3, the DNA is TGTGCCAGCAGTGAAGGACTAGCGGGGGAAGCTCTCACAGATACGCAGTATTTT. Translated: CASSEGLAGEALTDTQYF.

A few counts support this clonotype. This chain connects TRBV4-3 to TRBJ2-3; D might be TRBD1 (6 bases). Germline V lookup: CDR1 LGHNA, CDR2 YSLEER. The germline V and J ends were trimmed by 4 bases and 2 bases, with 13 bases remaining between them. The CDR3 is made up of 15 amino acids. In DNA form, the CDR3 reads TGCGCCAGCAGCCTAGGGACAACTGACACAGATACGCAGTATTTT. Translated, it gives CASSLGTTDTDTQYF.

As concerns this clonotype: A junction end diverges from the germline sequence, so it may reflect a read error. This chain uses TRBV11-2 with TRBJ2-3; D remains ambiguous. The CDR3 has 15 amino acids. Germline values: CDR1 SGHAT, CDR2 FQNNGV. CDR3 in amino acids: CASSSYIRHTDTQYF. In nucleotides, the CDR3 is TGTGCCAGCAGCTCATACATACGCCACACAGATACCCAGTACTTT. The variable domain in full, with the rest retrieved from reference TRBV11-2 and TRBJ2-3, is EAGVAQSPRYKIIEKRQSVAFWCNPISGHATLYWYQQILGQGPKLLIQFQNNGVVDDSQLPKDRFSAERLKGVDSTLKIQPAKLEDSAVYLCASSSYIRHTDTQYFGPGTRLTVL.

The rearrangement joins TRBV10-2 to TRBJ2-3; 7 nucleotides agree with TRBD2. Germline assignment: CDR1 WSHSY and CDR2 SAAADI. V lost 3 bases and J lost 0; bases outside the gene matches: 3. CDR3 length: 15 residues. This chain's CDR3 is CASSDSGVSTDTQYF. CDR3 nucleotide sequence: TGCGCCAGCAGTGACAGCGGGGTGAGCACAGATACGCAGTATTTT.

Comments on this clonotype: Likely a read error: the CDR3 ends without its conserved phenylalanine or tryptophan. The DNA is left out, because the CDR3 cannot be placed on it with certainty; the CDR3 is given as TCRdb lists it. This chain uses TRBV6-5 with TRBJ2-5; the table's D call TRBD1 went unverified against the DNA. The germline gives CDR1 MNHEY, CDR2 SVGAGI. The CDR3 is 17 residues long, ends included. The CDR3 reads CASSYSRGGAGQATRLS.

A few counts support this clonotype. This chain joins TRBV7-9 and TRBJ2-2; 9 positions match TRBD2. In germline, CDR1 is SEHNR, CDR2 FQNEAQ (reference sequence). Trimming removed 5 bases from V and 5 bases from J; junction bases left unmatched: 9. The CDR3 covers 16 residues. The CDR3 protein is CASSTVAGERTGELFF. DNA of the CDR3: TGTGCCAGCAGCACCGTAGCGGGAGAGAGAACCGGGGAGCTGTTTTTT.

This clonotype appeared many times. The chain recombines TRBV9 with TRBJ2-3; 11 positions agree with TRBD2. Germline CDR1 reads SGDLS; CDR2 reads YYNGEE. CDR3 length: 16 amino acids. The V segment lost 1 base and the J segment 4 bases; nucleotides outside the gene matches: 5. The CDR3 nucleotides read TGTGCCAGCAGCGTACAGACTAGCGGGGCCCCAGATACGCAGTATTTT. Translating it yields CASSVQTSGAPDTQYF.